This paragraph covers one T cell receptor (beta chain) sequence. This sample stems from a study of blood T cell repertoires in COVID-19. Looking at the study overall: T cells, B-cell-depleted T cells, or PBMCs supplied cDNA or gDNA.

Original processing notes: From reference gene primer amplification, estimates of nucleated cell counts were derived. The table came from immunoSEQ multiplex PCR; TCRdb's copy has only in-frame clones and leaves some out. The DNA gave D and trimming, while V, J and clone size come from that table. The repertoire holds approximately 250,000 clones, under 95% seen once, with around 2.8% in the top ten. Germline CDR1 is KGHSH and CDR2 is LQKENI. The CDR3 runs to 15 residues. The V and J ends lost 4 bases and 0 bases respectively, with 10 bases between them. Sample: PBMCs or T cells enriched from blood (not recorded which). The clonotype originates from a man aged 35 to 55 who had been exposed to COVID-19. The chain carries TRBV18 and TRBJ1-5, with D maybe TRBD1 (6 bases). The CDR3 loop reads CASSLGQSSNQPQHF. The CDR3 nucleotides are TGTGCCAGCTCACTCGGACAGAGTAGCAATCAGCCCCAGCATTTT.